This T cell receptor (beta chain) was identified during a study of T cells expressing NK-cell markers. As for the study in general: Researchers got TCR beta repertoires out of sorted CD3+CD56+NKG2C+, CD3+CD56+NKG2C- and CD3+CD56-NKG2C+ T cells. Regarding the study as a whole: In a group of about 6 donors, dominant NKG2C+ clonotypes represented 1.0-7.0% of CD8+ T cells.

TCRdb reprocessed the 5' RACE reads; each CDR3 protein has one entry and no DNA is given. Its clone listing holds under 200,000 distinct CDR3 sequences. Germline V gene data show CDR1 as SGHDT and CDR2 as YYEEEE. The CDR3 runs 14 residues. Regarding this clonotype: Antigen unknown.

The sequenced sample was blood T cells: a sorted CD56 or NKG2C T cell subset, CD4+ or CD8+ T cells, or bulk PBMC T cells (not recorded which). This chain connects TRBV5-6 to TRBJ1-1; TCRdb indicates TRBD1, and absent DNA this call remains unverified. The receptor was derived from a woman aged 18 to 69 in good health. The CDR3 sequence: CASSLPTGKAEAFF.